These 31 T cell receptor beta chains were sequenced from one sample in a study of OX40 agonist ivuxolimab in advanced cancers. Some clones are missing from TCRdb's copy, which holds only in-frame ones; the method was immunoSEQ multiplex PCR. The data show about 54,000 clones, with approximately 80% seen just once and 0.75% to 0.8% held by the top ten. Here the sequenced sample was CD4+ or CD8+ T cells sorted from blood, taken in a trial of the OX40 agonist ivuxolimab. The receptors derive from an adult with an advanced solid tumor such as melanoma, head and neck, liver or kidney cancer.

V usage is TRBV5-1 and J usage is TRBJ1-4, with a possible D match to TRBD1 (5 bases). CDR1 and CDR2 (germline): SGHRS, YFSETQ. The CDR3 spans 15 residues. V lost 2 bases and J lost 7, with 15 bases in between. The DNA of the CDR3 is TGCGCCAGCAGCTTAAATCAGGGCGGTGGTGAAAAACTGTTTTTT. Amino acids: CASSLNQGGGEKLFF.

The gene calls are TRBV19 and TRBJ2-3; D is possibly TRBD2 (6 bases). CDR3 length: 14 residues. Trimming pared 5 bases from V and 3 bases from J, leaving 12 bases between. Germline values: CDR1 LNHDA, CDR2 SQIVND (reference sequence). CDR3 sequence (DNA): TGTGCCAGTAGTTATTTCGGGGGTACAGATACGCAGTATTTT. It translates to CASSYFGGTDTQYF.

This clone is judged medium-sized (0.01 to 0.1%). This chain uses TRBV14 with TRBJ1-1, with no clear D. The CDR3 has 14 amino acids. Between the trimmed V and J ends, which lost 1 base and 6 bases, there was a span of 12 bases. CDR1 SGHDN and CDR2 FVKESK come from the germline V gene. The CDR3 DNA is TGTGCCAGCAGCCAAGTGTACGGTTCGGCTGAAGCTTTCTTT. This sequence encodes CASSQVYGSAEAFF.

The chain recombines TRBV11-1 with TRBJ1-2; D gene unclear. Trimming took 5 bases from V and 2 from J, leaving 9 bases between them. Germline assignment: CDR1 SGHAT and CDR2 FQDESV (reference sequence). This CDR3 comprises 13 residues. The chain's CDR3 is CASSPSPNYGYTF. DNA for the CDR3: TGTGCCAGCAGCCCTTCCCCAAACTATGGCTACACCTTC.

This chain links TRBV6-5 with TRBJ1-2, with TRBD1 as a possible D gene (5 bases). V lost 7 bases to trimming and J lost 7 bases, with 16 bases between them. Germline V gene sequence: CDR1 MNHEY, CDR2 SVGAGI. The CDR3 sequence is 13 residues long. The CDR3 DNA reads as TGTGCCAGCAATCAGGCGCTTAGGGGTGGCTACACCTTC. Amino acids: CASNQALRGGYTF.

The CDR3 loop is CASSQDKGSTGELFF. The CDR3 coding sequence is TGTGCCAGCAGCCAAGACAAGGGAAGCACCGGGGAGCTGTTTTTT. The chain employs TRBV14 and TRBJ2-2; D not resolved. Looked up from germline, CDR1 is SGHDN and CDR2 is FVKESK. V dropped 0 bases and J dropped 4 bases, with 9 bases sitting between them. The CDR3 is 15 residues long. Combining the CDR3 with reference TRBV14 and TRBJ2-2 gives the whole variable domain EAGVTQFPSHSVIEKGQTVTLRCDPISGHDNLYWYRRVMGKEIKFLLHFVKESKQDESGMPNNRFLAERTGGTYSTLKVQPAELEDSGVYFCASSQDKGSTGELFFGEGSRLTVL.

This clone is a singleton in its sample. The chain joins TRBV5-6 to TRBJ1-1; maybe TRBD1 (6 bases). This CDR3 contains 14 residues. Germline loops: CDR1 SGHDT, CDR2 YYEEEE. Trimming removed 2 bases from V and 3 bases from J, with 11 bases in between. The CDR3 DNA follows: TGTGCCAGCAGCTTACAGGGCAGGGACACTGAAGCTTTCTTT. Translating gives CASSLQGRDTEAFF. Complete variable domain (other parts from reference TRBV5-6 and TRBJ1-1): DAGVTQSPTHLIKTRGQQVTLRCSPKSGHDTVSWYQQALGQGPQFIFQYYEEEERQRGNFPDRFSGHQFPNYSSELNVNALLLGDSALYLCASSLQGRDTEAFFGQGTRLTVV.

In nucleotides, the CDR3 is TGTGCCAGCAGCTTGGACCCGCGGGGACCAGAGACCCAGTACTTC. Protein sequence: CASSLDPRGPETQYF. This chain joins TRBV11-1 and TRBJ2-5, with a possible D match to TRBD2 (6 bases). Trimming stripped 3 bases from V and 4 bases from J, with 15 bases between. Per germline, CDR1 SGHAT and CDR2 FQDESV (reference sequence). This CDR3 is 15 amino acids long. Filled out from reference TRBV11-1 and TRBJ2-5, the complete variable domain reads EAEVAQSPRYKITEKSQAVAFWCDPISGHATLYWYRQILGQGPELLVQFQDESVVDDSQLPKDRFSAERLKGVDSTLKIQPAELGDSAMYLCASSLDPRGPETQYFGPGTRLLVL.

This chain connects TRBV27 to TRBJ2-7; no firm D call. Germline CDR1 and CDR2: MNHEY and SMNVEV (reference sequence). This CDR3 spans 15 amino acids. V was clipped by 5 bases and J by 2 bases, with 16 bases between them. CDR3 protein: CASSLAWGRTYEQYF. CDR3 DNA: TGTGCCAGCAGTCTCGCTTGGGGAAGAACCTACGAGCAGTACTTC.

The CDR3 protein is CASSEMGRGYTF. CDR3 in DNA: TGTGCCAGCAGTGAAATGGGCAGGGGCTACACCTTC. This chain connects TRBV6-1 to TRBJ1-2, with unresolved D. Germline CDR1 MNHNS, CDR2 SASEGT. V lost 2 bases to trimming and J lost 8 bases, with 9 bases between them. CDR3 length: 12 amino acids.

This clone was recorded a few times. The CDR3 is CASSERQSPALHF. The CDR3, as DNA: TGTGCCAGCAGCGAGCGACAGAGTCCAGCCCTCCACTTT. The rearrangement joins TRBV11-3 to TRBJ1-6, with D perhaps TRBD1 (5 bases). Germline assignment: CDR1 SGHNT and CDR2 YENEEA. Trimming removed 5 bases at V and 14 bases at J, with 16 bases between. This CDR3 is built from 13 residues.

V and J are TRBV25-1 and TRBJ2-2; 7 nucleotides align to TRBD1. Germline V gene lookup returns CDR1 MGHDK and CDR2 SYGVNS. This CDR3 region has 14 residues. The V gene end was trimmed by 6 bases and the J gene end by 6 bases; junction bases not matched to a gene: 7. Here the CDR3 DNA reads TGTGCCAGCAGCCTGCACAGGGGAGCCGGGGAGCTGTTTTTT. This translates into CASSLHRGAGELFF.

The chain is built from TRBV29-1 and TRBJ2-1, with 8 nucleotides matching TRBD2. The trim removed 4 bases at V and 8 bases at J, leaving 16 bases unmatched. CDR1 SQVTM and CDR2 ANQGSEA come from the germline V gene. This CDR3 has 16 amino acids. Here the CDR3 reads CSVVRRAGDPGDEQFF. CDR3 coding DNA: TGCAGCGTTGTACGGCGAGCGGGGGACCCAGGTGATGAGCAGTTCTTC.

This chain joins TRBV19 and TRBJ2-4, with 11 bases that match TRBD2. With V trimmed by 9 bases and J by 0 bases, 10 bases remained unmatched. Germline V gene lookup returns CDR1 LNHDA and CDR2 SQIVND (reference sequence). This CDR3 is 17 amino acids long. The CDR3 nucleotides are TGTGCCAGCAGTCTAGCGGGGGGTTCCCTAGCCAAAAACATTCAGTACTTC. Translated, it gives CASSLAGGSLAKNIQYF.

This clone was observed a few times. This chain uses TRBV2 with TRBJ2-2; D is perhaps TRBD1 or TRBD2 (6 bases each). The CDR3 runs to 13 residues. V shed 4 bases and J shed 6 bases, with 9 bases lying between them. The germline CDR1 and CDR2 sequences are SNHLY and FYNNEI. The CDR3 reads CASSGRGSGELFF. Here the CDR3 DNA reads TGTGCCAGCAGTGGGAGGGGGTCCGGGGAGCTGTTTTTT.

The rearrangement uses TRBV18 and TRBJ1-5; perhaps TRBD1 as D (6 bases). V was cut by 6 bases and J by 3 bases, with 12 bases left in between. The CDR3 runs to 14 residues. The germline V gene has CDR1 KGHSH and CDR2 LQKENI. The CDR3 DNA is TGTGCCAGCTCGCCGACAGGAAACAATCAGCCCCAGCATTTT. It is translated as CASSPTGNNQPQHF.

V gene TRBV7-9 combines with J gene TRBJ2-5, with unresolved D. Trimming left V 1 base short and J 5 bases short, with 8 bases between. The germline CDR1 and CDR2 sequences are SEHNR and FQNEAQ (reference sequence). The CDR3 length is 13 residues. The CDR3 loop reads CASSLGVQETQYF. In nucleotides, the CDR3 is TGTGCCAGCAGCTTAGGGGTACAGGAGACCCAGTACTTC.

CDR3 protein: CASGSDNSPLHF. The CDR3 DNA reads as TGTGCCAGCGGCAGTGATAATTCACCCCTCCACTTT. V usage is TRBV2 and J usage is TRBJ1-6, with D uncertain. The ends were cut back, 8 bases at V and 5 bases at J, with 7 bases in the middle. There are 12 residues in the CDR3. Germline CDR1 and CDR2: SNHLY and FYNNEI.

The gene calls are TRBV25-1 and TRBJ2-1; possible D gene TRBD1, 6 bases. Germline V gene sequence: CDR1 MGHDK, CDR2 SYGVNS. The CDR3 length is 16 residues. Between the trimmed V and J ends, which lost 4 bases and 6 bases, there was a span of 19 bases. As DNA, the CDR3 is TGTGCCAGCAGTGCTTTTCAGGGGCGCGGTGGCAATGAGCAGTTCTTC. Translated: CASSAFQGRGGNEQFF.

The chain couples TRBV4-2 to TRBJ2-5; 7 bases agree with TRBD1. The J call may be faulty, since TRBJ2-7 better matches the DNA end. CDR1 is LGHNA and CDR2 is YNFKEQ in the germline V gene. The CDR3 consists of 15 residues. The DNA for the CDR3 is TGTGCCAGCAGCCAAGTCGGGGACAGACTTAACGAGCAGTACTTC. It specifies CASSQVGDRLNEQYF.

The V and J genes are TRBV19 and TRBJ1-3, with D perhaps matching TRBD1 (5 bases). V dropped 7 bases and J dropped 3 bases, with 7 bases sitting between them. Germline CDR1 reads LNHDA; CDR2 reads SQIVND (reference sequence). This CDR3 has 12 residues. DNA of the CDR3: TGTGCCAGTATAACAGGTGGAAACACCATATATTTT. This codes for CASITGGNTIYF.

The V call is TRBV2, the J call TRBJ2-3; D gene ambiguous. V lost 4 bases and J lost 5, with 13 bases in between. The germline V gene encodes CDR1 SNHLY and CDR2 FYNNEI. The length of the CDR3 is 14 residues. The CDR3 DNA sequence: TGTGCCAGCAGTGCCCCAAAACAGATAGATACGCAGTATTTT. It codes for CASSAPKQIDTQYF.

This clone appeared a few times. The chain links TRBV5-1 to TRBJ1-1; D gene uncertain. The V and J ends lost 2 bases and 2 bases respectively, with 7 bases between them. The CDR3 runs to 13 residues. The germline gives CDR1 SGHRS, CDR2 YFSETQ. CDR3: CASSFTDNTEAFF. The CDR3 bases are TGCGCCAGCAGCTTTACAGATAACACTGAAGCTTTCTTT.

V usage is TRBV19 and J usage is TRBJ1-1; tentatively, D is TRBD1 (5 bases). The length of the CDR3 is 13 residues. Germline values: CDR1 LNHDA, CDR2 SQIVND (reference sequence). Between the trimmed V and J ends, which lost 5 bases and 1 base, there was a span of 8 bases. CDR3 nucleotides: TGTGCCAGTAGTCACGGACAGAACACTGAAGCTTTCTTT. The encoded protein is CASSHGQNTEAFF.

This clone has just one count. The CDR3: CASKTGGIETQYF. The CDR3 region has the DNA TGTGCCAGCAAGACAGGGGGCATTGAGACCCAGTACTTC. This chain uses TRBV6-1 with TRBJ2-5; 10 bases are a match to TRBD1. The J segment lost 5 bases and the V segment lost 7 bases, leaving 4 bases of the junction unmatched. The CDR3 loop spans 13 amino acids. Germline V gene lookup returns CDR1 MNHNS and CDR2 SASEGT.

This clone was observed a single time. The CDR3 spells CASSLGASGGTHEQYF. The DNA of the CDR3 is TGTGCCAGCAGCTTAGGAGCTAGCGGGGGGACCCACGAGCAGTACTTC. The chain employs TRBV11-3 and TRBJ2-7, with 11 bases fitting TRBD2. The CDR3 is 16 residues long. Germline V gives CDR1 SGHNT, CDR2 YENEEA. V shed 1 base and J 5 bases; nucleotides not matched to a gene: 7.

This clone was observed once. The CDR3 protein is CASSYSRQGDEQYF. The CDR3 DNA sequence: TGTGCCAGCAGTTACTCGAGGCAGGGGGACGAGCAGTACTTC. The rearrangement joins TRBV6-6 to TRBJ2-7; 7 bases are a match to TRBD1. The V segment lost 0 bases and the J segment 5 bases; nucleotides outside the gene matches: 4. The CDR3 spans 14 residues. Germline CDR1 MNHNY, CDR2 SVGAGI (reference sequence).

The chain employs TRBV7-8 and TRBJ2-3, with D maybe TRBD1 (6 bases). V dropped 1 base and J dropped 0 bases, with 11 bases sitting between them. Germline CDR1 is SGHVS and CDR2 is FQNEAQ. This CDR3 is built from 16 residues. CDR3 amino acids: CASSLGPGVSTDTQYF. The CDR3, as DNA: TGTGCCAGCAGCTTAGGCCCAGGGGTTAGCACAGATACGCAGTATTTT.

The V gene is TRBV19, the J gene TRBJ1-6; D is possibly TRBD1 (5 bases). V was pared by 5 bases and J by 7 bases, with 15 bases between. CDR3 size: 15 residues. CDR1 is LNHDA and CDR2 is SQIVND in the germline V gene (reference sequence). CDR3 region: CASSPQGVWNSPLHF. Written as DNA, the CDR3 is TGTGCCAGTAGTCCTCAGGGTGTCTGGAATTCACCCCTCCACTTT.

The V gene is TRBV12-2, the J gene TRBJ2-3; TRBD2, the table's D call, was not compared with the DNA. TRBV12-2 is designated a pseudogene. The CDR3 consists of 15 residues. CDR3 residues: CASRPGETSADTQYF. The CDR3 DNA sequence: TGTGCAAGTCGCCCCGGGGAGACTAGCGCAGATACGCAGTATTTT.

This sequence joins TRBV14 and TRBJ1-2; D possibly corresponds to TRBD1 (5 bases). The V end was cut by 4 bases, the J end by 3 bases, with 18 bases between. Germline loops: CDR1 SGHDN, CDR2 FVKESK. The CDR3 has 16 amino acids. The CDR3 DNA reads TGTGCCAGCAGCCCTAGGGGTTGGAGGGTTGACTATGGCTACACCTTC. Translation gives CASSPRGWRVDYGYTF.